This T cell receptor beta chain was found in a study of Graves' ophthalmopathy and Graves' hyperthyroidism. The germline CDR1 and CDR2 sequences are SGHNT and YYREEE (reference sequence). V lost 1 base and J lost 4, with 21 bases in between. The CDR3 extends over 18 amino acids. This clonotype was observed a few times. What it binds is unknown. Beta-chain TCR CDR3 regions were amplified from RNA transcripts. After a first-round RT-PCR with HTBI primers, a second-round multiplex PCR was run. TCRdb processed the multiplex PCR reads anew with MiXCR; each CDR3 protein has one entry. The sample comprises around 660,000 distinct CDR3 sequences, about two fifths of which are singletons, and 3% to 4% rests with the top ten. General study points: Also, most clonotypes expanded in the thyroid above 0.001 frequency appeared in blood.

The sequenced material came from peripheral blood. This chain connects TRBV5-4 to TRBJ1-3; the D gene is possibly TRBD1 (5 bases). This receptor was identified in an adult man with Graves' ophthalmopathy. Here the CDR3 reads CASSLKGQRGFGGNTIYF. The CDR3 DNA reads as TGTGCCAGCAGCTTGAAGGGGCAAAGAGGATTTGGGGGAAACACCATATATTTT. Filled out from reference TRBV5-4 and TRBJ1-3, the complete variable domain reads ETGVTQSPTHLIKTRGQQVTLRCSSQSGHNTVSWYQQALGQGPQFIFQYYREEENGRGNFPPRFSGLQFPNYSSELNVNALELDDSALYLCASSLKGQRGFGGNTIYFGEGSWLTVV.